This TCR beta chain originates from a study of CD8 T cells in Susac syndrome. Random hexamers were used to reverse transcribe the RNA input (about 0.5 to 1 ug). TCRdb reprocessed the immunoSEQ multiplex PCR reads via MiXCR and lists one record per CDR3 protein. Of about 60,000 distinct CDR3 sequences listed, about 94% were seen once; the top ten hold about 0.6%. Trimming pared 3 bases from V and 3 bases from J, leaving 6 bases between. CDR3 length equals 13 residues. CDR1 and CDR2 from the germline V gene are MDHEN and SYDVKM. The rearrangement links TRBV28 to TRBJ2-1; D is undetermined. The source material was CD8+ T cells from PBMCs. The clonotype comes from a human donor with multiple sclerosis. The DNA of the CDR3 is TGTGCCAGCAGTTTTGGGCACTACAATGAGCAGTTCTTC. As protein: CASSFGHYNEQFF. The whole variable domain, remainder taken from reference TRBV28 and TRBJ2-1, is DVKVTQSSRYLVKRTGEKVFLECVQDMDHENMFWYRQDPGLGLRLIYFSYDVKMKEKGDIPEGYSVSREKKERFSLILESASTNQTSMYLCASSFGHYNEQFFGPGTRLTVL.